One TCR beta chain is described in this entry. These data originate in a study of Graves' ophthalmopathy and Graves' hyperthyroidism. RNA served as the template for amplifying TCR beta CDR3 regions. Amplification began with first-round RT-PCR using HTBI primers, then second-round multiplex PCR was performed. TCRdb independently ran MiXCR on the multiplex PCR reads; one entry per CDR3 protein. The repertoire has some 48,000 distinct CDR3 sequences, 50% to 65% of them found once; the top ten carry roughly 20%. Germline V lookup: CDR1 SGHNT, CDR2 YYREEE (reference sequence). V was shortened by 2 bases and J by 11 bases, with 14 bases between the two germline ends. This CDR3 spans 13 amino acids.

Sequenced input: peripheral blood. The clonotype originates from an adult man with Graves' ophthalmopathy. The rearrangement links TRBV5-4 to TRBJ1-5; tentative D call: TRBD1 (5 bases). For the CDR3, the DNA is TGTGCCAGCAGCTTACAGGAATCGGAGACCCAGCATTTT. Translated: CASSLQESETQHF.